The sequence of this TCR beta chain was determined in a study of graft-versus-host responses after intestinal transplantation. Study-wide context: Those transplanted obtained multivisceral, liver-intestinal, or isolated intestinal grafts. Among the recipients, all got anti-thymocyte globulin induction and then tacrolimus and steroids for about three years.

V was pared by 3 bases and J by 7 bases, with 13 bases between. The CDR3 totals 15 residues. Looked up from germline, CDR1 is LNHNV and CDR2 is YYDKDF (reference sequence). Study results and caveats: High graft-versus-host to host-versus-graft clonal ratios were found in allografts of patients who had graft-donor T cell macrochimerism. Recipient bone marrow held GvH clones, some seen earlier in ileum or blood.

Clones were sequenced by immunoSEQ multiplex PCR, and TCRdb holds only the in-frame ones, with some missing. Of 88,000 or so clones detected, 75% to 90% appear once; the ten largest clones hold 0.11%. This clone has more than one count but fewer than ten. Its antigen is not identified. This sample comprised unstimulated CD4+ T cells sorted from spleen or lymph node cells, obtained before intestinal transplant. The chain is built from TRBV15 and TRBJ1-6, with a tentative D call TRBD1 (5 bases). The clonotype was recovered from a human donor who received an intestinal transplant. DNA for the CDR3: TGTGCCACCAGCAGGATGCAGGGTGCCAATTCACCCCTCCACTTT. It is translated as CATSRMQGANSPLHF.